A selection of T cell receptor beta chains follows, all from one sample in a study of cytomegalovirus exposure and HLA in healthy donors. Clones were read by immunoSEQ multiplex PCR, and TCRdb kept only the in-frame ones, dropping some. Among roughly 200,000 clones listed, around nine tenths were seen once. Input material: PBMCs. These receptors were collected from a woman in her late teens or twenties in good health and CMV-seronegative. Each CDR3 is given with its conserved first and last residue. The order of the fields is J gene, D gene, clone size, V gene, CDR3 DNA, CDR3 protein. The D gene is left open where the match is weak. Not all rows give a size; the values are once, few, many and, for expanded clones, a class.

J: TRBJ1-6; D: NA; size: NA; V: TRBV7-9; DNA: TGTGCCAGCAGCCCGGACAGAAGCTCCTATAATTCACCCCTCCACTTT; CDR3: CASSPDRSSYNSPLHF
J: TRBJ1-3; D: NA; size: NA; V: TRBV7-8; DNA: TGTGCCAGCAGCTTATTGGGGGCCGCCTCTGGAAACACCATATATTTT; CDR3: CASSLLGAASGNTIYF
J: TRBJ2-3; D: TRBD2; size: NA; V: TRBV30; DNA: TGTGCCTGGGCAAAGACTAGCGCTAGCACAGATACGCAGTATTTT; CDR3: CAWAKTSASTDTQYF
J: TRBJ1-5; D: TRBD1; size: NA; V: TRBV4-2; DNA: TGTGCCAGCAGTGTAGACAGGGCGGGACAGCCCCAGCATTTT; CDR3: CASSVDRAGQPQHF
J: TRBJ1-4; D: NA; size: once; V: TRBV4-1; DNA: TGCGCCAGCAGCCAAGAAGGGCAGGGGTATGAAAAACTGTTTTTT; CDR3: CASSQEGQGYEKLFF
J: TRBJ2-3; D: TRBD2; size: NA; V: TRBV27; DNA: TGTGCCAGCAGTTTATCGAATTCGCTAGCGGTCACAGATACGCAGTATTTT; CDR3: CASSLSNSLAVTDTQYF
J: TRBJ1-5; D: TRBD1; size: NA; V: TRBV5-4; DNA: TGTGCCAGCAGCTTTCAGGGGGCGAATCAGCCCCAGCATTTT; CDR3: CASSFQGANQPQHF
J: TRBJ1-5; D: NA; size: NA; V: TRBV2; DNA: TGTGCCAGCAGTCCGCACATCCCAGGGAGGGGGAGCCAGCCCCAGCATTTT; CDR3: CASSPHIPGRGSQPQHF
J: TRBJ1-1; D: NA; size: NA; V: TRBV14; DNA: TGTGCCAGCAGCAAACTCCTGAACACTGAAGCTTTCTTT; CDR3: CASSKLLNTEAFF
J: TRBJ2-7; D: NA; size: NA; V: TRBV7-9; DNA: TGTGCCAGCGTGGCAGAGGGCACCTACGAGCAGTACTTC; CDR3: CASVAEGTYEQYF
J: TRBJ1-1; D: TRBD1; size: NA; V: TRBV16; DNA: TGTGCCAGCAGCCCACTCCCCTGGGCAGGGGGCTGGCCTGAAGCTTTCTTT; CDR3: CASSPLPWAGGWPEAFF
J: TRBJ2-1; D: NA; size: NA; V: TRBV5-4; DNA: TGTGCCACTTACAGGGTAGTAAATGAGCAGTTCTTC; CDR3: CATYRVVNEQFF
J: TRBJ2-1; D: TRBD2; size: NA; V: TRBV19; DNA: TGTGCCAGTAGTTCAACGGGTACGGGGGGTATTTACAATGAGCAGTTCTTC; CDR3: CASSSTGTGGIYNEQFF
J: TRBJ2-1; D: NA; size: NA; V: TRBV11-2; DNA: TGTGCCAGCAGCTTAGCTGTAGAGCAGTTCTTC; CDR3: CASSLAVEQFF
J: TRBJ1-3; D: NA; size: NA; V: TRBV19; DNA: TGTGCCAGTAGTATACCGCAGGTGGACACCATATATTTT; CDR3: CASSIPQVDTIYF
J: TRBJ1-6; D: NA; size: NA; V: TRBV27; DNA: TGTGCCAGCAGTTTAAGGGGCGCGGCAGGGGATAATTCACCCCTCCACTTT; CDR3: CASSLRGAAGDNSPLHF
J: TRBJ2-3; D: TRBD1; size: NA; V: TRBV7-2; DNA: TGTGCCAGCAGCCGACAGGGATTTTCAGATACGCAGTATTTT; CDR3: CASSRQGFSDTQYF
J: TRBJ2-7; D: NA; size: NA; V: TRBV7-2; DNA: TGTGCCAGCAGCTTAATGCCCAACACCTACGAGCAGTACTTC; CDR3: CASSLMPNTYEQYF
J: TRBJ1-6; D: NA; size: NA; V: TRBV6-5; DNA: TGTGCCAGCAGTAGGCAACAGGAGATTAATTCACCCCTCCACTTT; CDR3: CASSRQQEINSPLHF
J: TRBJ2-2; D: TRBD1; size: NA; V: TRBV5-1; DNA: TGCGCCAGCAGCCCACAGGGGGCGGTCGGGGAGCTGTTTTTT; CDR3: CASSPQGAVGELFF
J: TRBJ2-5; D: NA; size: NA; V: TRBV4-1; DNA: TGCGCCAGCAGCCGTGACTACCAAGAGACCCAGTACTTC; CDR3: CASSRDYQETQYF
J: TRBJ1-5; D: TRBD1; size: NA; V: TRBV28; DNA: TGTGCCAGCAGTGAACGGACAGGGGGCAATCAGCCCCAGCATTTT; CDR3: CASSERTGGNQPQHF
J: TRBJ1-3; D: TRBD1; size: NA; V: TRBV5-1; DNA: TGCGCCAGCAGCTTGGCCGGAGGGGGCGTAAACACCATATATTTT; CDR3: CASSLAGGGVNTIYF
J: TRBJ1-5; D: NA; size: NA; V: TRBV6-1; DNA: TGTGCCAGCGGGGCTCAGCCCCAGCATTTT; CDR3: CASGAQPQHF
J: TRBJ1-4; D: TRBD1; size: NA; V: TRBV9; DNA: TGTGCCAGCAGCGCCCGGACAGGGGCCGACGCAACTAATGAAAAACTGTTTTTT; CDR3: CASSARTGADATNEKLFF
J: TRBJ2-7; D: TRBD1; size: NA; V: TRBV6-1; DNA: TGTGCCAGCAGCCTGGACAGGGGCTACGAGCAGTACTTC; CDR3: CASSLDRGYEQYF
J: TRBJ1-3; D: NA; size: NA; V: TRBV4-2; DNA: TGTGCCAGCAGCCAAGGGTTGTCTTGGGGGGATGGAAACACCATATATTTT; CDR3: CASSQGLSWGDGNTIYF
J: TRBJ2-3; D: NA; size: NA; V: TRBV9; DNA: TGTGCCAGCAGCGTAGCTACGGGCACAGATACGCAGTATTTT; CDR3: CASSVATGTDTQYF
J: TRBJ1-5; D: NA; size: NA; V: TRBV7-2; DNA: TGTGCCAGCAGCTTAGAGCCGTCCAATCAGCCCCAGCATTTT; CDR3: CASSLEPSNQPQHF
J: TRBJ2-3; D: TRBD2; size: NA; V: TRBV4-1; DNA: TGCGCCAGCAGCCAAGAGGGACTAGCGGCAGATACGCAGTATTTT; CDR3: CASSQEGLAADTQYF
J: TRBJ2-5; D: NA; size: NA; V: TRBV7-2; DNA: TGTGCCAGCAGCTTAGCCCCCGGGAGCGAGGAGACCCAGTACTTC; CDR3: CASSLAPGSEETQYF
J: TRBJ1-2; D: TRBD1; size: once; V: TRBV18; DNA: TGTGCCAGCTCACCATTTCAGGGGGCTAACTATGGCTACACCTTC; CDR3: CASSPFQGANYGYTF
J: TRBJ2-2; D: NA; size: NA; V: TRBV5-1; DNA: TGCGCCAGCAGCCTGGACGACACACAGAACACCGGGGAGCTGTTTTTT; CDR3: CASSLDDTQNTGELFF
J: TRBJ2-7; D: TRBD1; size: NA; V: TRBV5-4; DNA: TGTGCCAGCAACTCGGGGACAGGTATCAACGAGCAGTACTTC; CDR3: CASNSGTGINEQYF
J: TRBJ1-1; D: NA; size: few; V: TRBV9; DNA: TGTGCCAGCAGCGAACAGGGAGGGGGGTCTGAAGCTTTCTTT; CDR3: CASSEQGGGSEAFF
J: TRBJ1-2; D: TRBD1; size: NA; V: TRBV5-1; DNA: TGCGCCAGCAGCCCCGACAGGGACTATGGCTACACCTTC; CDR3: CASSPDRDYGYTF
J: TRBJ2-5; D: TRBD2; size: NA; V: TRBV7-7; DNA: TGTGCCAGCAGCAGCAGCGGGGGTAGGGCGGAGACCCAGTACTTC; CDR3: CASSSSGGRAETQYF
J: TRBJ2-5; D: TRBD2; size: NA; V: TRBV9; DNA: TGTGCCAGCAGGTCGGGGAGGGGAGAGACCCAGTACTTC; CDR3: CASRSGRGETQYF
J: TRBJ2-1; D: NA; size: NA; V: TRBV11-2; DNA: TGTGCCAGCAGCTTAGTTTTGGGGGCTAGGTACAATGAGCAGTTCTTC; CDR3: CASSLVLGARYNEQFF
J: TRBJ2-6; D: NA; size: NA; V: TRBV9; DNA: TGTGCCAGCAGCGTAGGAAGGAGGGCTGGGGCCAACGTCCTGACTTTC; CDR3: CASSVGRRAGANVLTF
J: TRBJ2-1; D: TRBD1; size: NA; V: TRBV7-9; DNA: TGTGCCAGCAGCTTAGCGGGACAGGGCTGGCATGAGCAGTTCTTC; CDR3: CASSLAGQGWHEQFF
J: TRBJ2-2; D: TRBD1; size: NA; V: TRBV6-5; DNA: TGTGCCAGCAGTTACGACCTACAGGGGTCCACCGGGGAGCTGTTTTTT; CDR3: CASSYDLQGSTGELFF
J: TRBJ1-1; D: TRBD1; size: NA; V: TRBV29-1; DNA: TGCAGCGTTCGGGACAGGGGAGGGACTGAAGCTTTCTTT; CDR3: CSVRDRGGTEAFF
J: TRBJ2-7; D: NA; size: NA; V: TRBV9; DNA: TGTGCCAGCAGCGTCCTGGGAGCGGATGGCTACGAGCAGTACTTC; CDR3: CASSVLGADGYEQYF
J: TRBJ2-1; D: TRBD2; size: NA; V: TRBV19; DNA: TGTGCCAGTAGTCCCGGGACTAGCGGCTACAATGAGCAGTTCTTC; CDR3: CASSPGTSGYNEQFF
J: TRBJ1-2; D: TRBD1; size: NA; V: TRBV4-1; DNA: TGCGCCAGCAGCCAGGGGACAGTCGACTATGGCTACACCTTC; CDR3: CASSQGTVDYGYTF
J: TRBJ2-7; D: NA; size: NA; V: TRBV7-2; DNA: TGTGCCAGCAGCTTAGAATGGCAATTCTCCTACGAGCAGTACTTC; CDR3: CASSLEWQFSYEQYF
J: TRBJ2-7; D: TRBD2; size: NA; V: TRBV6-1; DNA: TGTGCCACCGACCGTAGCGGGCTCCACGAGCAGTACTTC; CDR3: CATDRSGLHEQYF
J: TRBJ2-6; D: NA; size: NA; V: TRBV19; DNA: TGTGCCAGTAGTATGATCGCTGGGGGGAAAATCGCTGGGGCCAACGTCCTGACTTTC; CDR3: CASSMIAGGKIAGANVLTF
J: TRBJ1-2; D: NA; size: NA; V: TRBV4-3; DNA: TGCGCCAGCAGCCAAGGTCTATTACTGCATGGCTACACCTTC; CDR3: CASSQGLLLHGYTF
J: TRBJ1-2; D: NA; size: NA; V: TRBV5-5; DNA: TGTGCCAGCAGCCGGCCGGGGGGCGGCTACACCTTC; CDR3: CASSRPGGGYTF
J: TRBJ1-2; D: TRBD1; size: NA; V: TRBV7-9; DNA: TGTGCCAGCACCCCCAGAGGGTTGAGGGACAGCTATGGCTACACCTTC; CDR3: CASTPRGLRDSYGYTF
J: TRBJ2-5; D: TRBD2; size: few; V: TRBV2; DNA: TGTGCCAGCAGAACCCAAGGGACTAGGAGAAAGACCCAGTACTTC; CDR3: CASRTQGTRRKTQYF
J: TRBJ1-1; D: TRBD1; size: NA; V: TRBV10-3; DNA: TGTGCCATCAGTACGACAGGGGAAGGCACTGAAGCTTTCTTT; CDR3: CAISTTGEGTEAFF
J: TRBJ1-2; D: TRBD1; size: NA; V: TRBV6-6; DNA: TGTGCCAGCAGCCCAGGGGGAGTTTACTATGGCTACACCTTC; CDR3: CASSPGGVYYGYTF
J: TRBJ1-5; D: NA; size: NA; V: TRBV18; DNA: TGTGCCAGCTCATCCCTACAGGATCAGCCCCAGCATTTT; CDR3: CASSSLQDQPQHF